This T cell receptor beta chain was sequenced during a study of T cell changes during pregnancy in multiple sclerosis. V lost 0 bases, J lost 0 bases, and 9 bases stayed unmatched. CDR3 length equals 20 residues. In germline, CDR1 is LGHNA, CDR2 YNFKEQ. Sequencing used immunoSEQ multiplex PCR; TCRdb keeps in-frame clones, though not all of them. This table has some 60,000 clones, 80% to 90% appearing once. This clone was recorded once. The sample was CD4+ T cells from peripheral blood mononuclear cells, taken in the third trimester of pregnancy. The TCR originated in a female donor with multiple sclerosis, enrolled in a pregnancy study. The chain recombines TRBV4-2 with TRBJ2-6; the match to TRBD2 covers 9 bases. CDR3 sequence: CASSQDILAGLNSGANVLTF. DNA for the CDR3: TGTGCCAGCAGCCAAGATATACTAGCGGGCTTGAACTCTGGGGCCAACGTCCTGACTTTC.